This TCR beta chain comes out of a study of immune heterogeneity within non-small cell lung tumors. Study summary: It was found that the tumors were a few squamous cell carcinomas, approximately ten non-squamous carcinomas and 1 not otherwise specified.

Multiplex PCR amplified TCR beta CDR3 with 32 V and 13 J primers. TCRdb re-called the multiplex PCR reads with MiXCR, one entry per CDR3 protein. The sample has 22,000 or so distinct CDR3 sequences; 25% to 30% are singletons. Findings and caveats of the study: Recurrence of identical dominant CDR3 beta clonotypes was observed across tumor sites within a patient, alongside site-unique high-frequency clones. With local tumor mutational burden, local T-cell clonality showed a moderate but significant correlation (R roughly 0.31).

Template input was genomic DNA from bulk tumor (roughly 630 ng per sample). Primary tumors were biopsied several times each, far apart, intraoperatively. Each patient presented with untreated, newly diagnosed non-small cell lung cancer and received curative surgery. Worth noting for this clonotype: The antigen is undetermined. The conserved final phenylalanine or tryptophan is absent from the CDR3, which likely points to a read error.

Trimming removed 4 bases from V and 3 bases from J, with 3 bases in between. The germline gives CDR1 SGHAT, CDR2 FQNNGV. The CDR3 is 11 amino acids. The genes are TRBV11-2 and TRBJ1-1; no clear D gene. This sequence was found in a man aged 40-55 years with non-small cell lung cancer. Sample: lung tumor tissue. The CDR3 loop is CASSSYTEAFL. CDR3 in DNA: TGTGCCAGCAGCTCATACACTGAAGCTTTCTTA.